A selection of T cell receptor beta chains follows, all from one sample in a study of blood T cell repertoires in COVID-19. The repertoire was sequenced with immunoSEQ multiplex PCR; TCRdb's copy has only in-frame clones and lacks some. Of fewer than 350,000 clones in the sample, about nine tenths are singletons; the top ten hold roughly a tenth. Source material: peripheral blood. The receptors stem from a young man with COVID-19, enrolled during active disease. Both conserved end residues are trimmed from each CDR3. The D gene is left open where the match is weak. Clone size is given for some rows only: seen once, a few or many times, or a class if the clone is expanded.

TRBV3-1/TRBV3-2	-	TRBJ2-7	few	ASSQFTTSRYEQY
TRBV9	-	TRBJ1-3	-	ASNKYGSGNTIY
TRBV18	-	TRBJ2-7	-	ASSPPSGYEQY
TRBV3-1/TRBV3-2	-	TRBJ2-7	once	ASSQDLSGSSYEQY
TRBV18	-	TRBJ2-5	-	ASSPGQGETQY
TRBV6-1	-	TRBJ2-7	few	ASSEVVHSYEQY
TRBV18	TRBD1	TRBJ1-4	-	ASSPTWDSANEKLF
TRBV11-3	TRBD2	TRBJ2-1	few	ASSQRTSGFNEQF
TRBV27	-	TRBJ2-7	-	ASADSQVTYEQY
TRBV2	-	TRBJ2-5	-	ASSEWTVKETQY
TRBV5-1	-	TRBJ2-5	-	ASSLSTGVGGETQY